Listed below are T cell receptor beta chains from one sample, sequenced in a study of blood T cell repertoires in COVID-19. Sequencing was performed with immunoSEQ multiplex PCR; in TCRdb, only in-frame clones are kept and a portion is missing. The data contain hundreds of thousands of clones, roughly 85% of them singletons. Source material: PBMCs or T cells enriched from blood (not recorded which). The receptors here all came from a woman in her forties who had recovered from COVID-19. CDR3s include the opening cysteine and the closing phenylalanine or tryptophan. The order of the fields is clone size, V gene, D gene, J gene, CDR3 protein, CDR3 DNA. The D gene is left open where the match is weak. Clone size is stated in some rows and not others, as once, few, many or a class when expanded.

clone_size: NA; v_call: TRBV5-1; d_call: NA; j_call: TRBJ2-5; cdr3_aa: CASSLGPEQETQYF; cdr3_nt: TGCGCCAGCAGCTTGGGACCGGAGCAAGAGACCCAGTACTTC
clone_size: NA; v_call: TRBV11-3; d_call: TRBD2; j_call: TRBJ2-1; cdr3_aa: CASSTGTSSYNEQFF; cdr3_nt: TGTGCCAGCAGTACCGGGACTAGCTCCTACAATGAGCAGTTCTTC
clone_size: NA; v_call: TRBV30; d_call: TRBD1; j_call: TRBJ1-3; cdr3_aa: CAWSPTDRVNTIYF; cdr3_nt: TGTGCCTGGAGTCCTACTGACAGGGTGAACACCATATATTTT
clone_size: NA; v_call: TRBV9; d_call: TRBD2; j_call: TRBJ2-7; cdr3_aa: CASSSGTSGTAYEQYF; cdr3_nt: TGTGCCAGCAGCTCCGGGACTAGCGGGACCGCCTACGAGCAGTACTTC
clone_size: NA; v_call: TRBV5-6; d_call: NA; j_call: TRBJ1-1; cdr3_aa: CASSLVQAMNTEAFF; cdr3_nt: TGTGCCAGCAGCTTGGTACAGGCCATGAACACTGAAGCTTTCTTT
clone_size: NA; v_call: TRBV11-2; d_call: NA; j_call: TRBJ2-7; cdr3_aa: CASSLSALRGYEQYF; cdr3_nt: TGTGCCAGCAGCTTATCTGCTCTAAGGGGCTACGAGCAGTACTTC
clone_size: NA; v_call: TRBV15; d_call: TRBD1; j_call: TRBJ1-6; cdr3_aa: CATSLTGGSSPLHF; cdr3_nt: TGTGCCACCAGTCTTACAGGGGGCAGTTCACCCCTCCACTTT
clone_size: NA; v_call: TRBV4-1; d_call: TRBD2; j_call: TRBJ2-3; cdr3_aa: CASLPRTSGSRADTQYF; cdr3_nt: TGCGCCAGCCTCCCCCGGACTAGCGGGAGTCGGGCAGATACGCAGTATTTT
clone_size: NA; v_call: TRBV7-6; d_call: TRBD2; j_call: TRBJ2-1; cdr3_aa: CALLPGLAGGPRNEQFF; cdr3_nt: TGTGCCCTACTTCCGGGACTAGCGGGAGGGCCGAGAAATGAGCAGTTCTTC
clone_size: NA; v_call: TRBV19; d_call: TRBD2; j_call: TRBJ2-7; cdr3_aa: CASSGTSGSRSYEQYF; cdr3_nt: TGTGCCAGTAGTGGGACTAGCGGGAGTCGTTCCTACGAGCAGTACTTC
clone_size: NA; v_call: TRBV19; d_call: NA; j_call: TRBJ1-4; cdr3_aa: CASSDERKLFF; cdr3_nt: TGTGCCAGTAGCGACGAGCGAAAACTGTTTTTT
clone_size: NA; v_call: TRBV5-6; d_call: TRBD1; j_call: TRBJ1-2; cdr3_aa: CASSLGQGNYGYTF; cdr3_nt: TGTGCCAGCAGCTTGGGACAGGGAAACTATGGCTACACCTTC
clone_size: NA; v_call: TRBV6-2/TRBV6-3; d_call: NA; j_call: TRBJ2-1; cdr3_aa: CASSWLSSDSYNEQFF; cdr3_nt: TGTGCCAGCAGTTGGCTTAGCTCGGATTCCTACAATGAGCAGTTCTTC
clone_size: once; v_call: TRBV7-2; d_call: TRBD1; j_call: TRBJ1-6; cdr3_aa: CASSLRDSYNSPLHF; cdr3_nt: TGTGCCAGCAGCCTGCGGGACAGTTATAATTCACCCCTCCACTTT
clone_size: NA; v_call: TRBV2; d_call: NA; j_call: TRBJ2-1; cdr3_aa: CASTAASSADRNEQFF; cdr3_nt: TGTGCCAGTACCGCGGCGTCTAGCGCGGACCGTAATGAGCAGTTCTTC
clone_size: NA; v_call: TRBV6-5; d_call: NA; j_call: TRBJ2-1; cdr3_aa: CASKDRSDEQFF; cdr3_nt: TGTGCCAGCAAAGACAGGTCCGACGAGCAGTTCTTC
clone_size: NA; v_call: TRBV23-1; d_call: NA; j_call: TRBJ1-5; cdr3_aa: CASSQCSHRVGGQPQHF; cdr3_nt: TGCGCCAGCAGTCAATGTTCCCACAGGGTAGGTGGTCAGCCCCAGCATTTT
clone_size: NA; v_call: TRBV7-3; d_call: TRBD1; j_call: TRBJ1-5; cdr3_aa: CASSSRDSRLNQPQHF; cdr3_nt: TGTGCCAGCAGCTCCCGGGACAGCCGATTGAATCAGCCCCAGCATTTT
clone_size: NA; v_call: TRBV7-2; d_call: NA; j_call: TRBJ2-2; cdr3_aa: CASSRLIANTGELFF; cdr3_nt: TGTGCCAGCAGCCGCCTAATCGCGAACACCGGGGAGCTGTTTTTT
clone_size: once; v_call: TRBV7-8; d_call: NA; j_call: TRBJ1-5; cdr3_aa: CASSLAAGRGQPQHF; cdr3_nt: TGTGCCAGCAGCTTAGCGGCAGGGCGAGGTCAGCCCCAGCATTTT
clone_size: NA; v_call: TRBV7-2; d_call: TRBD2; j_call: TRBJ2-1; cdr3_aa: CASSPRLAGGGNEQFF; cdr3_nt: TGTGCCAGCAGCCCGAGACTAGCGGGAGGCGGAAATGAGCAGTTCTTC
clone_size: few; v_call: TRBV7-2; d_call: NA; j_call: TRBJ1-3; cdr3_aa: CASSLSSSGNTIYF; cdr3_nt: TGTGCCAGCAGCTTAAGTAGCTCTGGAAACACCATATATTTT
clone_size: NA; v_call: TRBV28; d_call: NA; j_call: TRBJ2-7; cdr3_aa: CASRGQGSYEQYF; cdr3_nt: TGTGCCAGCAGGGGTCAGGGCTCCTACGAGCAGTACTTC
clone_size: NA; v_call: TRBV7-9; d_call: TRBD2; j_call: TRBJ2-3; cdr3_aa: CASSSGLASSTDTQYF; cdr3_nt: TGTGCCAGCAGCTCGGGACTAGCGTCTAGCACAGATACGCAGTATTTT
clone_size: NA; v_call: TRBV10-2; d_call: NA; j_call: TRBJ2-7; cdr3_aa: CASSEEGTTYEQYF; cdr3_nt: TGCGCCAGCAGTGAGGAGGGGACAACCTACGAGCAGTACTTC
clone_size: NA; v_call: TRBV2; d_call: TRBD1; j_call: TRBJ2-2; cdr3_aa: CASSRDRNTGELFF; cdr3_nt: TGTGCCAGCAGCCGGGACAGGAACACCGGGGAGCTGTTTTTT
clone_size: NA; v_call: TRBV3-1/TRBV3-2; d_call: NA; j_call: TRBJ2-1; cdr3_aa: CASSYLIGTTYNEQFF; cdr3_nt: TGTGCCAGCAGCTACTTGATCGGGACAACCTACAATGAGCAGTTCTTC
clone_size: NA; v_call: TRBV19; d_call: TRBD2; j_call: TRBJ2-1; cdr3_aa: CASSIRGLAGVSEQFF; cdr3_nt: TGTGCCAGTAGTATCAGGGGGCTAGCGGGAGTAAGTGAGCAGTTCTTC
clone_size: NA; v_call: TRBV5-1; d_call: TRBD1; j_call: TRBJ1-1; cdr3_aa: CASSFSTGVSTEAFF; cdr3_nt: TGCGCCAGCAGCTTTTCGACAGGGGTGTCTACTGAAGCTTTCTTT
clone_size: NA; v_call: TRBV5-1; d_call: TRBD1; j_call: TRBJ1-2; cdr3_aa: CASSTDRVLGYTF; cdr3_nt: TGCGCCAGCAGTACGGACAGGGTCCTTGGCTACACCTTC
clone_size: few; v_call: TRBV2; d_call: NA; j_call: TRBJ1-1; cdr3_aa: CASSDPLRRAFF; cdr3_nt: TGTGCCAGCAGTGATCCTCTCAGGAGGGCTTTCTTT
clone_size: NA; v_call: TRBV5-6; d_call: TRBD2; j_call: TRBJ2-7; cdr3_aa: CASSLLAGGFYEQYF; cdr3_nt: TGTGCCAGCAGTCTACTAGCGGGAGGCTTCTACGAGCAGTACTTC
clone_size: NA; v_call: TRBV28; d_call: TRBD1; j_call: TRBJ1-4; cdr3_aa: CASSLFKGGGEKLFF; cdr3_nt: TGTGCCAGCAGTTTATTCAAAGGGGGCGGTGAAAAACTGTTTTTT
clone_size: NA; v_call: TRBV5-4; d_call: TRBD1; j_call: TRBJ2-1; cdr3_aa: CASRWGQKAYNEQFF; cdr3_nt: TGTGCCAGCAGATGGGGACAGAAGGCCTACAATGAGCAGTTCTTC
clone_size: NA; v_call: TRBV3-1/TRBV3-2; d_call: NA; j_call: TRBJ1-1; cdr3_aa: CASSQGTPNTEAFF; cdr3_nt: TGTGCCAGCAGCCAAGGGACACCGAACACTGAAGCTTTCTTT
clone_size: NA; v_call: TRBV7-3; d_call: NA; j_call: TRBJ2-1; cdr3_aa: CASSLPGVGNEQFF; cdr3_nt: TGTGCCAGCAGCTTACCGGGAGTCGGAAATGAGCAGTTCTTC
clone_size: NA; v_call: TRBV4-1; d_call: TRBD2; j_call: TRBJ2-7; cdr3_aa: CASSQPSGTYEQYF; cdr3_nt: TGCGCCAGCAGCCAACCTAGCGGAACCTACGAGCAGTACTTC
clone_size: NA; v_call: TRBV7-3; d_call: TRBD2; j_call: TRBJ2-2; cdr3_aa: CASSPEGGRARTGELFF; cdr3_nt: TGTGCCAGCAGCCCGGAGGGCGGGAGGGCCCGAACCGGGGAGCTGTTTTTT
clone_size: NA; v_call: TRBV9; d_call: TRBD1; j_call: TRBJ2-3; cdr3_aa: CASSVAGQGYTDTQYF; cdr3_nt: TGTGCCAGCAGCGTAGCGGGACAGGGATACACAGATACGCAGTATTTT
clone_size: NA; v_call: TRBV4-2; d_call: NA; j_call: TRBJ1-2; cdr3_aa: CASSQERGQNYGYTF; cdr3_nt: TGTGCCAGCAGCCAAGAAAGAGGACAGAACTATGGCTACACCTTC
clone_size: NA; v_call: TRBV7-9; d_call: TRBD2; j_call: TRBJ2-4; cdr3_aa: CASSQEGAGVWRNIQYF; cdr3_nt: TGTGCCAGCAGCCAGGAGGGAGCGGGAGTATGGAGGAACATTCAGTACTTC
clone_size: NA; v_call: TRBV7-2; d_call: NA; j_call: TRBJ1-1; cdr3_aa: CASGLGGVNTEAFF; cdr3_nt: TGTGCCAGCGGACTGGGGGGGGTGAACACTGAAGCTTTCTTT
clone_size: NA; v_call: TRBV30; d_call: NA; j_call: TRBJ1-3; cdr3_aa: CAWSVGGGGASGNTIYF; cdr3_nt: TGTGCCTGGAGTGTAGGCGGTGGGGGGGCCTCTGGAAACACCATATATTTT
clone_size: NA; v_call: TRBV6-5; d_call: TRBD2; j_call: TRBJ2-5; cdr3_aa: CASSYGGSGAGETQYF; cdr3_nt: TGTGCCAGCAGTTACGGGGGTAGCGGGGCGGGGGAGACCCAGTACTTC
clone_size: NA; v_call: TRBV29-1; d_call: NA; j_call: TRBJ1-1; cdr3_aa: CSVEVYEGVGEAFF; cdr3_nt: TGCAGCGTTGAAGTTTACGAGGGAGTCGGTGAAGCTTTCTTT
clone_size: NA; v_call: TRBV28; d_call: NA; j_call: TRBJ2-7; cdr3_aa: CASTTPLYEQYF; cdr3_nt: TGTGCCAGCACTACCCCCCTTTACGAGCAGTACTTC
clone_size: few; v_call: TRBV2; d_call: TRBD1; j_call: TRBJ1-5; cdr3_aa: CASRGTGDQPQHF; cdr3_nt: TGTGCCAGCAGGGGGACAGGGGATCAGCCCCAGCATTTT
clone_size: NA; v_call: TRBV2; d_call: TRBD1; j_call: TRBJ2-7; cdr3_aa: CASSPTRQGFYEQYF; cdr3_nt: TGTGCCAGCAGTCCGACCAGACAGGGTTTCTACGAGCAGTACTTC
clone_size: NA; v_call: TRBV7-2; d_call: TRBD2; j_call: TRBJ2-7; cdr3_aa: CASSTTRGRNHEQYF; cdr3_nt: TGTGCCAGCAGCACTACTCGCGGGAGAAACCACGAGCAGTACTTC
clone_size: few; v_call: TRBV5-4; d_call: NA; j_call: TRBJ1-1; cdr3_aa: CASSFGKGEWTGAFF; cdr3_nt: TGTGCCAGCAGCTTCGGTAAGGGGGAATGGACGGGTGCTTTCTTT
clone_size: NA; v_call: TRBV4-2; d_call: NA; j_call: TRBJ2-5; cdr3_aa: CASSQGGTQQETQYF; cdr3_nt: TGTGCCAGCAGCCAAGGCGGGACTCAACAAGAGACCCAGTACTTC
clone_size: NA; v_call: TRBV7-2; d_call: TRBD2; j_call: TRBJ2-1; cdr3_aa: CASSLTSGRSSYNEQFF; cdr3_nt: TGTGCCAGCAGCCTGACTAGCGGGCGGAGCTCCTACAATGAGCAGTTCTTC
clone_size: NA; v_call: TRBV5-1; d_call: TRBD2; j_call: TRBJ2-5; cdr3_aa: CASRMGLAGMETQYF; cdr3_nt: TGCGCCAGCAGGATGGGACTAGCGGGAATGGAGACCCAGTACTTC
clone_size: NA; v_call: TRBV5-6; d_call: NA; j_call: TRBJ1-5; cdr3_aa: CASSLSGTQNQPQHF; cdr3_nt: TGTGCCAGCAGCTTGTCAGGAACTCAAAATCAGCCCCAGCATTTT
clone_size: NA; v_call: TRBV6-5; d_call: NA; j_call: TRBJ1-1; cdr3_aa: CASSGTVTEAFF; cdr3_nt: TGTGCCAGCAGCGGAACAGTGACTGAAGCTTTCTTT